This T cell receptor (beta chain) is from a study of T cells in Graves' hyperthyroidism and ophthalmopathy. About the study: The authors collected peripheral blood at initial diagnosis, before any treatment.

Study-wide results and limits: Most expanded thyroid clonotypes above 0.001 also appeared in blood.

The CDR3 contains 19 residues. The V end was cut by 3 bases, the J end by 6 bases, with 27 bases between. Germline V gene sequence: CDR1 SNHLY, CDR2 FYNNEI. There were TCR beta CDR3 regions amplified from RNA transcripts. Using the HTBI primer set, a first-round RT-PCR was run on the TCR CDR3. MiXCR was run by TCRdb on the multiplex PCR reads, yielding one entry per CDR3 protein. The sample has about 640,000 distinct CDR3 sequences, less than 25% seen once. This clonotype was counted at least ten times. What it binds is unknown. The V gene is TRBV2, the J gene TRBJ2-1, with D possibly being TRBD2 (6 bases). The source of this sequence is a man aged 25 to 45 with Graves' ophthalmopathy. The sequencing input was blood. CDR3 nucleotide sequence: TGTGCCAGCAGTGATAGTCGAAGAATTCGGGAGCTAGCGATCAATGAGCAGTTCTTC. Amino acids: CASSDSRRIRELAINEQFF.